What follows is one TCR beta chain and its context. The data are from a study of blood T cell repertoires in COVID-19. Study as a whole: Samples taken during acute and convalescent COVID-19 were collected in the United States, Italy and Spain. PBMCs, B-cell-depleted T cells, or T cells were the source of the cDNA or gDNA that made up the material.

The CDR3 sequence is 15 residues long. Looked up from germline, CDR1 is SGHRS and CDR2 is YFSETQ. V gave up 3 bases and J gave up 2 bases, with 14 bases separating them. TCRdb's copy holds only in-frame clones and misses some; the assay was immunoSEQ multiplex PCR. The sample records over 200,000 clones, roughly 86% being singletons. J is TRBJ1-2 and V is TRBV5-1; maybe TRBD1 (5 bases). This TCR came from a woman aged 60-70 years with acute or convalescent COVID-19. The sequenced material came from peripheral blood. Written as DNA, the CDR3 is TGCGCCAGCAGCTCCGGGACTGCCGGAAACTATGGCTACACCTTC. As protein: CASSSGTAGNYGYTF.